These T cell receptor beta chains were read from a single sample in a study of CD8 T cells in ankylosing spondylitis. TCRdb passed the 5' RACE reads through MiXCR, listing each CDR3 protein once. Seen here are a few hundred thousand distinct CDR3 sequences, around 20% observed once, and the top ten hold 7.8%. Sample: blood, either unsorted or a sorted T cell fraction (not recorded which). The receptors come from a male donor with ankylosing spondylitis or in good health (not recorded which). CDR3s leave out the opening cysteine and the closing phenylalanine or tryptophan.

TRBV3-1,ASSQPGENQPQH
TRBV7-3,ASSPARENNEQF
TRBV11-1,ASSLESWSEAF
TRBV12-3/TRBV12-4,ASAGQVQETQY
TRBV27,ASSSGTGGNEQF
TRBV20-1,SASARGSVNTEAF
TRBV6-4,ASALGTSHTDTQY
TRBV5-1,ASSLNVHTEAF
TRBV20-1,SAPQSEPYNEQF
TRBV27,ASSSLLSWTNTEAF
TRBV4-2,ASSQAPGVRNEKLF
TRBV28,ASSLEAPMNTEAF
TRBV5-1,ASSLPPDYGYT
TRBV12-3/TRBV12-4,ASSWTRSHQPQH
TRBV20-1,SARDIGTGGKETQY
TRBV5-1,ASSLRTGRHTGELF
TRBV7-8,ASSGGEKLF
TRBV27,ASRDTLGNQPQH
TRBV7-8,ASSLGTSGPSETQY
TRBV7-8,ASSLGGGGSYGYT
TRBV20-1,SAPGQGQPQH
TRBV27,ASRTVGDFYNEQF
TRBV28,ASTRQGVDYGYT
TRBV9,ASSVVSSSNEQF
TRBV18,ASSSSGLGSGEQF
TRBV20-1,SASPRGGFTEAF
TRBV20-1,SARGNTKTRGSGTQY
TRBV20-1,SARIVAEQF
TRBV6-1,ASSELDANTGELF
TRBV5-1,ASSVTPGVKNEKLF
TRBV5-1,ASSPAFGTGNTGELF
TRBV18,ASSRGQGINYNEQF
TRBV20-1,SARDPAQPQH
TRBV20-1,SASSPMGETQY
TRBV27,ASRSLAGGQETQY
TRBV11-2,ASSRLAVNTGELF
TRBV25-1,ASSEQNEQF
TRBV12-3/TRBV12-4,ASRRMGNTEAF
TRBV29-1,SVEVTRGEKLF
TRBV20-1,SAEGTEHSQY
TRBV18,ASSRRDRGLASTDTQY
TRBV3-1,ASSPLSGIQY
TRBV5-1,ASSLEGSETQY
TRBV20-1,SAPKSSYNSPLH
TRBV12-3/TRBV12-4,ASSLGQGSEKLF
TRBV5-1,ASSLSGQGYTEAF
TRBV12-3/TRBV12-4,ASSPRVGTGSNQPQH
TRBV12-3/TRBV12-4,ASRSLTGELF
TRBV27,ASSLIPVDNYGYT
TRBV6-1,ASSLSAAPGSNQPQH